The 21 T cell receptor beta chains below come from one sample, sequenced in a study of T cells after posttransplantation cyclophosphamide. Method: immunoSEQ multiplex PCR; TCRdb's copy keeps in-frame clones and lacks some. Altogether about 34,000 clones were found in the sample, and no singletons occur. The material sequenced was PBMCs. The receptors here all came from a woman aged 50 to 60 in good health and a related stem cell transplant donor.

This clone was seen repeatedly, ten times or more. The chain combines TRBV25-1 with TRBJ2-2, with TRBD1 as a possible D gene (6 bases). Trimming shortened V by 5 bases and J by 6 bases, and 10 bases separated the two germline ends. Per germline, CDR1 MGHDK and CDR2 SYGVNS. The CDR3 is 13 residues long. The CDR3 loop is CASSTAGAGELFF. The CDR3 nucleotides are TGTGCCAGCAGTACTGCAGGGGCCGGGGAGCTGTTTTTT.

This clone came up many times. The rearrangement links TRBV13 to TRBJ2-3; 9 bases line up with TRBD1. Germline CDR1 and CDR2: PRHDT and FYEKMQ (reference sequence). CDR3 size: 15 residues. Unmatched junction bases numbered 4, after V lost 4 bases and J lost 2 bases. The CDR3 is CASSWGTGYTDTQYF. The CDR3 DNA sequence: TGTGCCAGCAGCTGGGGGACAGGGTACACAGATACGCAGTATTTT.

Ten or more counts support this clone. The genes are TRBV10-3 and TRBJ2-5, with D uncertain. Germline V gene lookup returns CDR1 ENHRY and CDR2 SYGVKD. This CDR3 has 15 residues. Trimming removed 3 bases from V and 1 base from J, with 12 bases in between. CDR3 sequence (DNA): TGTGCCATCAGTGACAAGGCTGATGGCCAAGAGACCCAGTACTTC. Its protein product is CAISDKADGQETQYF.

This clone was found many times. The rearrangement joins TRBV19 to TRBJ1-5, with D perhaps TRBD1 (5 bases). Germline values: CDR1 LNHDA, CDR2 SQIVND (reference sequence). The length of the CDR3 is 15 residues. V was pared by 2 bases and J by 6 bases, with 14 bases between. CDR3 region: CASSIKEGIGQPQHF. In nucleotides, the CDR3 is TGTGCCAGTAGTATAAAGGAGGGGATTGGTCAGCCCCAGCATTTT.

There are many counts of this clone. The chain recombines TRBV19 with TRBJ2-2; 7 positions agree with TRBD1. Germline V CDR1 and CDR2: LNHDA, SQIVND (reference sequence). The junction had 5 bases not matched to a gene; V was cut back by 3 bases and J by 4 bases. This CDR3 has 15 amino acids. The CDR3 spells CASSMATGFTGELFF. In DNA, the CDR3 is TGTGCCAGTAGTATGGCGACAGGGTTCACCGGGGAGCTGTTTTTT.

This clone was recorded many times. CDR3 sequence: CASSPGTGTLLGTQYF. The CDR3 nucleotides are TGTGCCAGCAGCCCCGGGACAGGGACTCTCCTAGGGACCCAGTACTTC. The chain links TRBV5-6 to TRBJ2-5, with 9 bases identical to TRBD1. From germline, CDR1 is SGHDT and CDR2 YYEEEE. J was trimmed by 7 bases and V by 4 bases; bases with no gene match: 14. This CDR3 has 16 residues.

Ten or more counts support this clone. The J gene is TRBJ1-1, the V gene TRBV6-2 or TRBV6-3, with a possible D match to TRBD1 (5 bases). Germline V CDR1 and CDR2: MNHEY, SVGEGT. This CDR3 has 12 residues. V lost 8 bases to trimming and J lost 2 bases, with 9 bases between them. The CDR3 nucleotides are TGTGCCAGCCGGAGGGGCAACACTGAAGCTTTCTTT. Translation gives CASRRGNTEAFF.

This clone has ten or more counts. V gene TRBV19 combines with J gene TRBJ1-1; unclear D gene. Germline loops: CDR1 LNHDA, CDR2 SQIVND (reference sequence). The V end lost 6 bases, the J end lost 1 base, and 9 bases lay between the germline ends. The CDR3 loop spans 13 amino acids. The CDR3, as DNA: TGTGCCAGTAGGAATAGCAGGAACACTGAAGCTTTCTTT. It is translated as CASRNSRNTEAFF.

This clone has a count of ten or more. V usage is TRBV19 and J usage is TRBJ2-3, with 7 bases matching TRBD2. Per the germline V gene, CDR1 is LNHDA and CDR2 is SQIVND (reference sequence). This CDR3 comprises 17 residues. The trim removed 3 bases at V and 2 bases at J, leaving 11 bases unmatched. The CDR3 sequence: CASSMRWGGRPTDTQYF. The CDR3 nucleotides read TGTGCCAGTAGTATGAGGTGGGGGGGTCGACCCACAGATACGCAGTATTTT.

This clone appeared many times. V usage is TRBV25-1 and J usage is TRBJ2-1, with 9 bases that match TRBD2. The length of the CDR3 is 16 residues. CDR1 is MGHDK, CDR2 SYGVNS, per germline. V dropped 3 bases and J dropped 1; count of bases not matched to a gene: 4. CDR3 sequence reads: CASSELTSGSYNEQFF. DNA for the CDR3: TGTGCCAGCAGTGAGTTGACTAGCGGTTCCTACAATGAGCAGTTCTTC.

This clone came up many times. This sequence joins TRBV12-3 or TRBV12-4 and TRBJ1-4, with D uncertain. The CDR3 contains 14 residues. Deletions cut 6 bases from V and 0 bases from J, with 8 bases between. CDR3 residues: CASRTDATNEKLFF. The CDR3 bases are TGTGCCAGCAGAACAGATGCAACTAATGAAAAACTGTTTTTT.

This clone occurred a few times. V usage is TRBV7-2 and J usage is TRBJ1-2, with 9 bases identical to TRBD1. Germline CDR1 is SGHTA and CDR2 is FQGNSA. The CDR3 is made up of 16 amino acids. Trimming took 1 base from V and 7 from J; bases not matched to a gene: 10. The CDR3 DNA follows: TGTGCCAGCAGCTTAGGGGGGTCGGGACAGGGAGGTGGCTACACCTTC. It encodes CASSLGGSGQGGGYTF.

The CDR3 bases are TGTGCCAGCAGGTTCAGAAGCGCGAACACCGGGGAGCTGTTTTTT. The encoded protein is CASRFRSANTGELFF. The V gene is TRBV6-1, the J gene TRBJ2-2; D not resolved. Germline CDR1 MNHNS, CDR2 SASEGT. V shed 6 bases and J shed 0 bases, with 11 bases lying between them. This CDR3 is built from 15 residues.

The sample holds many counts of this clone. This sequence joins TRBV7-2 and TRBJ1-2; D unclear. Germline loops: CDR1 SGHTA, CDR2 FQGNSA. This CDR3 has 14 amino acids. Trimming stripped 0 bases from V and 8 bases from J, with 13 bases between. CDR3 loop: CASSLAPGSEGYTF. CDR3 DNA: TGTGCCAGCAGCTTAGCACCGGGGTCGGAAGGCTACACCTTC.

This clone was found many times. The V call is TRBV29-1, the J call TRBJ2-7; D ambiguous. The CDR3 totals 11 residues. CDR1 is SQVTM, CDR2 ANQGSEA, per germline. Trimming took 5 bases from V and 7 from J, leaving 12 bases between them. This CDR3 is CSVKLSGEQYF. In DNA, the CDR3 is TGCAGCGTTAAACTTTCGGGTGAGCAGTACTTC.

This clone was found many times. The CDR3 carries no conserved terminal phenylalanine or tryptophan, so it likely arises from a read error. The DNA is left out, because the CDR3 cannot be placed on it with certainty; the CDR3 is given as TCRdb lists it. The chain employs TRBV5-1 and TRBJ1-4; the listed D gene, TRBD1, was not tested against the DNA. The CDR3 spans 9 residues, counting both ends. Per the germline V gene, CDR1 is SGHRS and CDR2 is YFSETQ. CDR3 loop: CASSTQGRL.

This clone was seen only a few times. The chain joins TRBV5-1 to TRBJ1-1, with 8 bases matching TRBD1. This CDR3 is 14 amino acids long. CDR1 SGHRS and CDR2 YFSETQ come from the germline V gene. V lost 1 base to trimming and J lost 8 bases; unmatched junction nucleotides: 7. The DNA of the CDR3 is TGCGCCAGCAGCTTGAGGCCAGGGGGCATAGAAGCTTTCTTT. Its translation: CASSLRPGGIEAFF.

This clone has more than one count but fewer than ten. The V gene is TRBV5-1, the J gene TRBJ2-5; maybe TRBD2 (5 bases). Germline-derived CDR1 and CDR2 are SGHRS and YFSETQ. Trimming stripped 0 bases from V and 1 base from J, with 10 bases between. The CDR3 spans 15 residues. The CDR3 region is CASSLDGVPQETQYF. The CDR3 DNA is TGCGCCAGCAGCTTGGACGGGGTCCCCCAAGAGACCCAGTACTTC.

A few counts support this clone. V and J are TRBV5-6 and TRBJ1-2, with D possibly being TRBD1 (5 bases). Trimming took off 1 base at V and 3 bases at J, with 10 bases between the two ends. The V gene's germline CDR1 is SGHDT and CDR2 YYEEEE. The CDR3 consists of 14 residues. The CDR3 is CASSLLQTDYGYTF. The CDR3 DNA reads as TGTGCCAGCAGCTTGCTACAGACAGACTATGGCTACACCTTC.

In this sample, this clone turned up many times. The chain is built from TRBV7-2 and TRBJ1-3; D is perhaps TRBD1 (5 bases). Germline CDR1 SGHTA, CDR2 FQGNSA. Between the trimmed V and J ends, which lost 1 base and 8 bases, there was a span of 21 bases. The CDR3 has 17 residues. The CDR3 loop is CASSLEAGLVSRHTIYF. The CDR3 coding sequence is TGTGCCAGCAGCTTAGAAGCAGGGTTAGTTTCTCGACACACCATATATTTT. Full variable domain (remainder filled in from reference TRBV7-2 and TRBJ1-3): GAGVSQSPSNKVTEKGKDVELRCDPISGHTALYWYRQSLGQGLEFLIYFQGNSAPDKSGLPSDRFSAERTGGSVSTLTIQRTQQEDSAVYLCASSLEAGLVSRHTIYFGEGSWLTVV.

This clone occurred many times. The genes are TRBV30 and TRBJ2-5; 8 nucleotides align to TRBD1. The CDR3 consists of 15 residues. With 5 bases clipped from V and 4 bases from J, the junction kept 12 bases outside the gene matches. In germline, CDR1 is GTSNPN, CDR2 SVGIG (reference sequence). The DNA for the CDR3 is TGTGCCTGGGACCGCCCCGGGACAGGCAGAGAGACCCAGTACTTC. This codes for CAWDRPGTGRETQYF.